Listed here are 9 T cell receptor beta chains from one sample, sequenced in a study of blood T cell repertoires in COVID-19. Assay used: immunoSEQ multiplex PCR; TCRdb lists only in-frame clones, some missing. The sample shows over 75,000 clones, about four fifths of them seen only once. The source material was peripheral blood. The receptor set was obtained from a human donor in a cohort sampled during active COVID-19.

CDR3 in amino acids: CASSLDSAPLGDTQYF. CDR3 in DNA: TGTGCCAGCAGCTTAGATAGCGCGCCGTTGGGAGATACGCAGTATTTT. J is TRBJ2-3 and V is TRBV7-9; TRBD2 might be the D (5 bases). The germline V and J ends were trimmed by 1 base and 5 bases, with 16 bases remaining between them. CDR3 length: 16 amino acids. Germline lookup yields CDR1 SEHNR and CDR2 FQNEAQ (reference sequence).

This clone has only a few counts. CDR3 sequence reads: CASSYGGAYGEKLFF. The CDR3 DNA is TGTGCCAGCAGTTACGGGGGGGCCTATGGTGAAAAACTGTTTTTT. J is TRBJ1-4 and V is TRBV6-2 or TRBV6-3; TRBD1 might be the D (6 bases). CDR1 and CDR2 from the germline V gene are MNHEY and SVGEGT. The CDR3 has 15 residues. V lost 2 bases and J 7 bases, leaving 14 bases between the germline ends.

This clone was seen just once. This chain connects TRBV11-1 to TRBJ1-1, with D maybe TRBD1 (6 bases). The V end lost 0 bases, the J end lost 4 bases, and 9 bases lay between the germline ends. Germline assignment: CDR1 SGHAT and CDR2 FQDESV (reference sequence). The CDR3 runs to 14 residues. CDR3 sequence reads: CASSLAGQITEAFF. CDR3 in DNA: TGTGCCAGCAGCTTAGCCGGACAGATCACTGAAGCTTTCTTT.

In DNA form, the CDR3 reads TGTGCCAGCAGTTTAACAGGGGCAGGGGGTGGCTACACCTTC. Protein product: CASSLTGAGGGYTF. The V gene is TRBV5-4, the J gene TRBJ1-2; TRBD1 matches at 7 bases. The CDR3 has 14 residues. Per germline, CDR1 SGHNT and CDR2 YYREEE (reference sequence). Losses at the gene ends were 5 bases for V and 7 bases for J; bases not matched to a gene: 11.

The chain uses TRBV28 and TRBJ1-1; perhaps TRBD1 as D (6 bases). The CDR3 consists of 15 residues. The V end was cut by 3 bases, the J end by 2 bases, with 13 bases between. The V gene's germline CDR1 is MDHEN and CDR2 SYDVKM. CDR3 sequence reads: CASSLRTEGNTEAFF. DNA for the CDR3: TGTGCCAGCAGTTTGCGGACAGAAGGAAACACTGAAGCTTTCTTT.

In its sample, this clone was seen once. The chain links TRBV6-5 to TRBJ2-7; D is ambiguous. Germline V gene sequence: CDR1 MNHEY, CDR2 SVGAGI. The ends were cut back, 6 bases at V and 0 bases at J, with 6 bases in the middle. CDR3 length: 12 amino acids. CDR3 loop: CASSFSSYEQYF. The DNA of the CDR3 is TGTGCCAGCAGCTTTAGCTCCTACGAGCAGTACTTC.

The chain uses TRBV11-3 and TRBJ2-3, with D tentatively TRBD2 (6 bases). Germline V gene data show CDR1 as SGHNT and CDR2 as YENEEA. V lost 5 bases to trimming and J lost 6 bases, with 18 bases between them. The length of the CDR3 is 15 residues. The CDR3 loop is CASSKGTPARDTQYF. DNA of the CDR3: TGTGCCAGCAGCAAAGGGACTCCCGCAAGGGATACGCAGTATTTT.

The CDR3 sequence: CASSQDGAGETQYF. In nucleotides, the CDR3 is TGCGCCAGCAGCCAAGATGGGGCAGGGGAGACCCAGTACTTC. The chain couples TRBV4-1 to TRBJ2-5; a weak D match, TRBD1 (5 bases). V lost 0 bases and J 5 bases, leaving 10 bases between the germline ends. In germline, CDR1 is MGHRA, CDR2 YSYEKL. The CDR3 is 14 amino acids.

This chain joins TRBV18 and TRBJ2-5; the D is unclear. This CDR3 is built from 12 residues. Germline CDR1 is KGHSH and CDR2 is LQKENI. V gave up 4 bases and J gave up 3 bases, with 6 bases separating them. The CDR3 region has the DNA TGTGCCAGCTCACGCCGGGAAGAGACCCAGTACTTC. Translation: CASSRREETQYF.